These 15 T cell receptor beta chains were sequenced from one sample in a study of cytomegalovirus exposure and HLA in healthy donors. Vbeta (60) and Jbeta (13) primers were used in the PCR. Profiling relied on immunoSEQ multiplex PCR, and the TCRdb table lists in-frame clones only, not all of them. The data hold over 150,000 clones, with 80% to 90% observed a single time. The sample consisted of PBMCs. The receptors were sampled from a man younger than 45 in good health and CMV-seropositive.

The V and J genes are TRBV5-4 and TRBJ2-2; D is uncertain. The CDR3 length is 16 residues. Trimming removed 6 bases from V and 2 bases from J, with 17 bases in between. The germline CDR1 and CDR2 sequences are SGHNT and YYREEE (reference sequence). The CDR3 spells CASNLEDTDNTGELFF. The CDR3 DNA reads as TGTGCCAGCAACCTGGAAGACACTGATAACACCGGGGAGCTGTTTTTT.

The sample holds one count of this clone. CDR3 loop: CASSRNRGQETQYF. The CDR3 DNA sequence: TGTGCCAGCTCACGGAACAGGGGGCAAGAGACCCAGTACTTC. This chain uses TRBV18 with TRBJ2-5, with TRBD1 identical over 8 bases. CDR3 length equals 14 residues. The germline V gene encodes CDR1 KGHSH and CDR2 LQKENI. Losses at the gene ends were 4 bases for V and 2 bases for J; bases not matched to a gene: 3.

The genes are TRBV19 and TRBJ2-1, with a tentative D call TRBD1 (5 bases). In germline, CDR1 is LNHDA, CDR2 SQIVND (reference sequence). The CDR3 length is 16 residues. V lost 3 bases, J lost 1 base, and 13 bases lay in between. The CDR3 region has the DNA TGTGCCAGTAGTATTGGGGCTATGAGGTCCTACAATGAGCAGTTCTTC. It yields the protein CASSIGAMRSYNEQFF.

The chain joins TRBV5-4 to TRBJ2-5, with TRBD1 matching 8 bases. Germline V lookup: CDR1 SGHNT, CDR2 YYREEE (reference sequence). The junction had 3 bases not matched to a gene; V was cut back by 0 bases and J by 5 bases. The CDR3 is 14 amino acids. CDR3 region: CASSLAGGGETQYF. The DNA for the CDR3 is TGTGCCAGCAGCTTGGCAGGGGGCGGGGAGACCCAGTACTTC.

This chain joins TRBV2 and TRBJ2-1; TRBD2 matches 11 bases. CDR3 length equals 18 residues. V shed 3 bases and J 9 bases; nucleotides not matched to a gene: 16. CDR1 is SNHLY and CDR2 is FYNNEI in the germline V gene. The CDR3 is CASSDPDFSGRAEGEQFF. The CDR3 DNA is TGTGCCAGCAGTGACCCCGACTTTAGCGGGAGGGCAGAGGGTGAGCAGTTCTTC.

The chain has TRBV18 and TRBJ1-1; 7 bases match TRBD1. Germline lookup yields CDR1 KGHSH and CDR2 LQKENI. The junction had 13 bases not matched to a gene; V was cut back by 5 bases and J by 4 bases. The CDR3 covers 16 residues. This CDR3 is CASSSSQTRDSTEAFF. The CDR3 coding sequence is TGTGCCAGCTCATCGTCGCAAACCCGGGACAGCACTGAAGCTTTCTTT. The full variable domain, in which reference TRBV18 and TRBJ1-1 provide the parts outside the CDR3, is NAGVMQNPRHLVRRRGQEARLRCSPMKGHSHVYWYRQLPEEGLKFMVYLQKENIIDESGMPKERFSAEFPKEGPSILRIQQVVRGDSAAYFCASSSSQTRDSTEAFFGQGTRLTVV.

The chain has TRBV29-1 and TRBJ1-2; the D gene is possibly TRBD1 (5 bases). This CDR3 spans 11 amino acids. In germline, CDR1 is SQVTM, CDR2 ANQGSEA. Trimming left V 2 bases short and J 9 bases short, with 10 bases between. The CDR3: CSVERGASYTF. The DNA of the CDR3 is TGCAGCGTTGAACGCGGGGCTAGCTACACCTTC. Full variable domain (remainder filled in from reference TRBV29-1 and TRBJ1-2): SAVISQKPSRDICQRGTSLTIQCQVDSQVTMMFWYRQQPGQSLTLIATANQGSEATYESGFVIDKFPISRPNLTFSTLTVSNMSPEDSSIYLCSVERGASYTFGSGTRLTVV.

This clone was observed a handful of times. The chain couples TRBV13 to TRBJ1-4; 7 positions agree with TRBD1. CDR1 is PRHDT, CDR2 FYEKMQ, per germline (reference sequence). V lost 2 bases to trimming and J lost 8 bases; unmatched junction nucleotides: 8. The CDR3 is made up of 15 amino acids. The CDR3 is CASSLRSTGNEKLFF. CDR3 nucleotides: TGTGCCAGCAGCTTACGTTCGACAGGGAACGAAAAACTGTTTTTT. Drawing the rest from reference TRBV13 and TRBJ1-4, the complete variable domain is AAGVIQSPRHLIKEKRETATLKCYPIPRHDTVYWYQQGPGQDPQFLISFYEKMQSDKGSIPDRFSAQQFSDYHSELNMSSLELGDSALYFCASSLRSTGNEKLFFGSGTQLSVL.

In its sample, this clone was seen a few times. This sequence joins TRBV6-6 and TRBJ2-1; D is unresolved. V was cut by 5 bases and J by 8 bases, with 7 bases left in between. The CDR3 is 11 amino acids. Per germline, CDR1 MNHNY and CDR2 SVGAGI (reference sequence). The CDR3 DNA reads as TGTGCCAGCAGTCCGCGCGATGAGCAGTTCTTC. This gives the protein CASSPRDEQFF.

The V and J genes are TRBV19 and TRBJ1-1, with 9 bases lining up with TRBD1. The CDR3 runs 13 residues. With V trimmed by 3 bases and J by 9 bases, 5 bases remained unmatched. Per the germline V gene, CDR1 is LNHDA and CDR2 is SQIVND (reference sequence). In DNA form, the CDR3 reads TGTGCCAGTAGTATCGGACAGGGGAGGAAAGCTTTCTTT. Its translation is CASSIGQGRKAFF. The variable domain in full, completed from reference TRBV19 and TRBJ1-1, reads DGGITQSPKYLFRKEGQNVTLSCEQNLNHDAMYWYRQDPGQGLRLIYYSQIVNDFQKGDIAEGYSVSREKKESFPLTVTSAQKNPTAFYLCASSIGQGRKAFFGQGTRLTVV.

The chain joins TRBV14 to TRBJ2-4; D ambiguous. CDR1 SGHDN and CDR2 FVKESK come from the germline V gene. Trimming took 0 bases from V and 4 from J, leaving 7 bases between them. The CDR3 is 14 residues long. Written as DNA, the CDR3 is TGTGCCAGCAGCCAAGAGGCTAGGAAAAACATTCAGTACTTC. It is translated as CASSQEARKNIQYF.

V and J are TRBV4-1 and TRBJ2-2, with unresolved D. Trimming removed 5 bases at V and 0 bases at J, with 4 bases between. The CDR3 loop spans 13 amino acids. CDR1 MGHRA and CDR2 YSYEKL come from the germline V gene. In DNA, the CDR3 is TGCGCCAGCAGCGCAGCGAACACCGGGGAGCTGTTTTTT. This sequence encodes CASSAANTGELFF.

This chain links TRBV16 with TRBJ2-1; D might be TRBD2 (5 bases). Per the germline V gene, CDR1 is KGHSY and CDR2 is FQNENV. The CDR3 sequence is 17 residues long. V dropped 1 base and J dropped 2 bases, with 15 bases sitting between them. CDR3 in amino acids: CASSQLGELVTYNEQFF. In DNA form, the CDR3 reads TGTGCCAGCAGCCAATTGGGAGAGTTAGTGACCTACAATGAGCAGTTCTTC.

The rearrangement joins TRBV4-2 to TRBJ2-2; TRBD2 might be the D (6 bases). The CDR3 extends over 16 amino acids. The germline gives CDR1 LGHNA, CDR2 YNFKEQ. Trimming took off 2 bases at V and 4 bases at J, with 14 bases between the two ends. CDR3 sequence reads: CASSQKAGLVTGELFF. The CDR3 DNA is TGTGCCAGCAGCCAAAAGGCGGGACTTGTCACCGGGGAGCTGTTTTTT.

The gene calls are TRBV6-1 and TRBJ2-7; tentatively, D is TRBD2 (5 bases). This CDR3 is 15 amino acids long. Per the germline V gene, CDR1 is MNHNS and CDR2 is SASEGT. The germline V and J ends were trimmed by 7 bases and 4 bases, with 20 bases remaining between them. The CDR3 sequence is CASTLEYSWTYEQYV. DNA for the CDR3: TGTGCCAGCACTTTGGAATACTCCTGGACTTACGAGCAGTACGTC.